The rows below give T cell receptor beta chains drawn from one sample of a study of control samples from healthy donors and cancer patients. Data came from immunoSEQ multiplex PCR; TCRdb stores just in-frame clones and leaves some out. The profile shows about 59,000 clones, roughly 90% of them singletons. Sequences were obtained from PBMCs. These receptors all stem from a middle-aged man with colorectal cancer. CDR3s include the opening cysteine and the closing phenylalanine or tryptophan. D genes are given only for firm matches. The listing skips clone size in some rows; elsewhere it reads once, few, many or a size class.

size: -; J: TRBJ2-7; D: -; V: TRBV7-2; DNA: TGTGCCAGCAGCTTGCTAGTCGAGCAGTACTTC; CDR3: CASSLLVEQYF
size: -; J: TRBJ2-3; D: TRBD2; V: TRBV5-1; DNA: TGCGCCAGCAGCTTGGGTCCTAGCGGGGCCACAGATACGCAGTATTTT; CDR3: CASSLGPSGATDTQYF
size: -; J: TRBJ1-6; D: -; V: TRBV11-2; DNA: TGTGCCAGCAGCTTAGATCGTCGGGACCATAATTCACCCCTCCACTTT; CDR3: CASSLDRRDHNSPLHF
size: -; J: TRBJ2-7; D: -; V: TRBV12-5; DNA: TGTGCTAGTGGTTTACCCCCAAGCTACGAGCAGTACTTC; CDR3: CASGLPPSYEQYF
size: -; J: TRBJ2-4; D: -; V: TRBV27; DNA: TGTGCCAGCAGTGGGACTGCGGGAAACATTCAGTACTTC; CDR3: CASSGTAGNIQYF
size: once; J: TRBJ1-1; D: -; V: TRBV4-3; DNA: TGCGCCAGCAGCCATTTCAGGGGTGGGACTGAAGCTTTCTTT; CDR3: CASSHFRGGTEAFF
size: -; J: TRBJ1-1; D: -; V: TRBV27; DNA: TGTGCCAGCAGTCCCCGGGGGCTGGAAACTGAAGCTTTCTTT; CDR3: CASSPRGLETEAFF
size: -; J: TRBJ2-2; D: TRBD2; V: TRBV6-5; DNA: TGTGCCAGCAGCCAAGACTGGGGGGGCACCGGGGAGCTGTTTTTT; CDR3: CASSQDWGGTGELFF
size: few; J: TRBJ2-7; D: -; V: TRBV5-1; DNA: TGCGCCAGCAGCTTGGAAGGGGACAACTACGAGCAGTACTTC; CDR3: CASSLEGDNYEQYF
size: -; J: TRBJ1-5; D: -; V: TRBV5-1; DNA: TGCGCCAGCAGCTTGGACGGAGCAAATCAGCCCCAGCATTTT; CDR3: CASSLDGANQPQHF
size: few; J: TRBJ1-2; D: -; V: TRBV9; DNA: TGTGCCAGTACCAGTGCTCAAGGCTACACCTTC; CDR3: CASTSAQGYTF
size: -; J: TRBJ1-4; D: -; V: TRBV5-1; DNA: TGCGCCAGCAGCTTGGGTGGCCTGAATGAAAAACTGTTTTTT; CDR3: CASSLGGLNEKLFF
size: -; J: TRBJ2-3; D: -; V: TRBV6-2/TRBV6-3; DNA: TGTGCCAGCAGTTCCCTTCTTACCCCAGATACGCAGTATTTT; CDR3: CASSSLLTPDTQYF
size: few; J: TRBJ1-1; D: -; V: TRBV6-1; DNA: TGTGCCAGCAGTGAAGGGTCGGGCTACACTGAAGCTTTCTTT; CDR3: CASSEGSGYTEAFF
size: -; J: TRBJ2-5; D: -; V: TRBV2; DNA: TGTGCCAGCAGTTCTGAGGGGGTCCCTCAAGAGACCCAGTACTTC; CDR3: CASSSEGVPQETQYF
size: -; J: TRBJ2-6; D: -; V: TRBV24-1; DNA: TGTGCCACCAGTGCCCACTCTGGGGCCAACGTCCTGACTTTC; CDR3: CATSAHSGANVLTF
size: -; J: TRBJ2-2; D: -; V: TRBV14; DNA: TGTGCCAGCAGCCAAGGATTCTTCGTAACAGGATCGATCAGCACCGGGGAGCTGTTTTTT; CDR3: CASSQGFFVTGSISTGELFF
size: -; J: TRBJ1-5; D: -; V: TRBV6-1; DNA: TGTGCCAGCAGTGAAGGGACAGTTAGCAATCAGCCCCAGCATTTT; CDR3: CASSEGTVSNQPQHF